The clone carrying this TCR beta chain turned up a few times. Only in-frame clones appear in the TCRdb table, and some are missing; sequencing was by immunoSEQ multiplex PCR. The sample lists 150,000 to 170,000 clones, 85% to 95% occurring once. This entry is derived from a study of OX40 agonist ivuxolimab in advanced cancers. Study in general: Antecedent anti-PD-1, anti-PD-L1 or anti-CTLA-4 therapy was permissible, with roughly 40% having received some.

The V and J ends lost 4 bases and 6 bases respectively, with 10 bases between them. Germline loops: CDR1 SNHLY, CDR2 FYNNEI. The CDR3 extends over 13 amino acids. Patients with a history of autoimmune disease or on systemic immunosuppression were excluded. Blood got drawn at baseline, again on cycle 4 day 1, and then on cycle 7 day 1. The J gene is TRBJ2-1, the V gene TRBV2; D might be TRBD2 (6 bases). The source was CD4+ or CD8+ T cells sorted from blood, collected in a trial of the OX40 agonist ivuxolimab. The clonotype was recovered from an adult with an advanced solid tumor such as melanoma, head and neck, liver or kidney cancer. CDR3 residues: CASSVVAANEQFF. Here the CDR3 DNA reads TGTGCCAGCAGTGTAGTAGCGGCCAATGAGCAGTTCTTC.